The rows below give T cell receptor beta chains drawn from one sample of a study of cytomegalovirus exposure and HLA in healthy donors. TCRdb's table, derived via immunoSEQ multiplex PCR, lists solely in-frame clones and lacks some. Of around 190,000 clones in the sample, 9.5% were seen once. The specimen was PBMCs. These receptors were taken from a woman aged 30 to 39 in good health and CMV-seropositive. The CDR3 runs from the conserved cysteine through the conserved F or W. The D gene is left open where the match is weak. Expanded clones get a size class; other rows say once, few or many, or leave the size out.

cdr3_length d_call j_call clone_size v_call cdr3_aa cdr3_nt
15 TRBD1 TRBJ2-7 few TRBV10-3 CAISVRDRLNYEQYF TGTGCCATCAGCGTGAGGGACAGGCTTAACTACGAGCAGTACTTC
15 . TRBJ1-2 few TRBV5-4 CASIPSSGSNYGYTF TGTGCCAGCATCCCATCTTCGGGTTCTAACTATGGCTACACCTTC
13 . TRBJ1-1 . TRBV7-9 CASSLAGGGWAFF TGTGCCAGCAGCTTAGCGGGGGGGGGCTGGGCTTTCTTT
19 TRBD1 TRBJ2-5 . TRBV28 CASSPTGSNDRGWKETQYF TGTGCCAGCAGTCCCACTGGCTCCAACGACAGGGGATGGAAAGAGACCCAGTACTTC
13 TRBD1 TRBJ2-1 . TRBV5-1 CATRTGGDNEQFF TGCGCCACCCGGACAGGGGGGGACAATGAGCAGTTCTTC
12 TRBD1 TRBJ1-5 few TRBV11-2 CASSVQGSPQHF TGTGCCAGCAGCGTACAGGGGTCGCCCCAGCATTTT
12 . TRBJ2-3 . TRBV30 CAWSVASDTQYF TGTGCCTGGAGTGTTGCGAGCGATACGCAGTATTTT
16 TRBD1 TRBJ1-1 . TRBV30 CAWFKIRDRVGTEAFF TGTGCCTGGTTTAAAATCCGGGACAGGGTCGGGACTGAAGCTTTCTTT
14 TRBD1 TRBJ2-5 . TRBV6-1 CASSPDRGGETQYF TGTGCCAGCAGTCCGGACAGGGGGGGAGAGACCCAGTACTTC
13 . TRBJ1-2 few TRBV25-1 CASSGRTDYGYTF TGTGCCAGCAGTGGACGGACAGATTATGGCTACACCTTC
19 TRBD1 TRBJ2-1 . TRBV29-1 CSVLHRDRGPPGAYNEQFF TGCAGCGTTCTCCACCGGGACAGGGGGCCCCCGGGGGCATACAATGAGCAGTTCTTC
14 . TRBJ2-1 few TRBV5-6 CASSPMVGNNEQFF TGTGCCAGCAGCCCCATGGTCGGGAACAATGAGCAGTTCTTC
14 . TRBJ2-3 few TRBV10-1 CASSDGGSTDTQYF TGCGCCAGCAGTGACGGGGGATCCACAGATACGCAGTATTTT
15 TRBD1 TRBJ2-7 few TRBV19 CASSSGQGSTYEQYF TGTGCCAGTAGTTCGGGACAGGGGAGCACCTACGAGCAGTACTTC
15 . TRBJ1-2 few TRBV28 CASSSLTANPYGYTF TGTGCCAGCAGTTCATTGACAGCGAACCCCTATGGCTACACCTTC
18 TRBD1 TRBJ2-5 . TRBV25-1 CASSEWRGGQGASETQYF TGTGCCAGCAGTGAATGGCGGGGTGGACAGGGGGCCTCAGAGACCCAGTACTTC
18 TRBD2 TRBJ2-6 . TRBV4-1 CASSQEAGGLSGANVLTF TGCGCCAGCAGCCAAGAAGCGGGGGGGCTCTCTGGGGCCAACGTCCTGACTTTC
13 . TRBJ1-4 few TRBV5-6 CASSLSGHEKLFF TGTGCCAGCAGCTTGTCAGGCCATGAAAAACTGTTTTTT
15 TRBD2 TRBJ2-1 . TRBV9 CASSYSGGPYNEQFF TGTGCCAGCAGTTATTCGGGAGGCCCATACAATGAGCAGTTCTTC
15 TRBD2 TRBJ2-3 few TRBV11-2 CASSFRTSGLDTQYF TGTGCCAGCAGCTTTCGGACTAGCGGCTTAGATACGCAGTATTTT
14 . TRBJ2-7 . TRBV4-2 CASSQDNSPHEQYF TGTGCCAGCAGCCAAGATAACAGTCCCCACGAGCAGTACTTC
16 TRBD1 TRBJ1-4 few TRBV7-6 CASSPRQGHTNEKLFF TGTGCCAGCAGCCCGCGACAGGGTCACACTAATGAAAAACTGTTTTTT
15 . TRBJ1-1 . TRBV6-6 CASSYSQKGGTEAFF TGTGCCAGCAGTTACTCGCAGAAAGGGGGCACTGAAGCTTTCTTT
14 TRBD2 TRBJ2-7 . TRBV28 CASSPTSGGYEQYF TGTGCCAGCAGTCCTACTAGCGGGGGCTACGAGCAGTACTTC
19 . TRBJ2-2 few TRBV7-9 CASSLATGAGPQNTGELFF TGTGCCAGCAGCTTAGCTACTGGAGCAGGGCCACAGAACACCGGGGAGCTGTTTTTT
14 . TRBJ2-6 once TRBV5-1 CASRVGPGTNVLTF TGCGCCAGCAGAGTGGGTCCGGGAACCAACGTCCTGACTTTC
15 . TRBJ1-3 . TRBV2 CASSEGTVSGNTIYF TGTGCCAGCAGTGAAGGGACAGTCTCTGGAAACACCATATATTTT
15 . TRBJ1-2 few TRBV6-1 CASSGEAYANYGYTF TGTGCCAGCAGTGGGGAGGCGTACGCTAACTATGGCTACACCTTC
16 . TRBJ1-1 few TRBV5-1 CASSLVFRTTNTEAFF TGCGCCAGCAGCTTGGTCTTTAGGACAACGAACACTGAAGCTTTCTTT
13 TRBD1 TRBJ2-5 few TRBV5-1 CAIPQGAGETQYF TGCGCCATCCCCCAGGGGGCTGGGGAGACCCAGTACTTC
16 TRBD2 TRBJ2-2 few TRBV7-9 CASSSPSGIETGELFF TGTGCCAGCAGCTCCCCTAGCGGGATAGAGACCGGGGAGCTGTTTTTT
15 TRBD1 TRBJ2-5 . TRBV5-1 CASSLWQGAAETQYF TGCGCCAGCAGCTTGTGGCAGGGGGCTGCAGAGACCCAGTACTTC
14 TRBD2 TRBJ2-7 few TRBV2 CASCSRLAVDEQYF TGTGCCAGCTGTTCGCGGCTAGCGGTCGACGAGCAGTACTTC
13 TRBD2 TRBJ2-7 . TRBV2 CASSREGPYEQYF TGTGCCAGCAGTCGGGAGGGGCCCTACGAGCAGTACTTC
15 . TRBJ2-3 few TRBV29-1 CSVGGSRDSRDTQYF TGCAGCGTTGGTGGCTCTCGTGACTCCCGGGATACGCAGTATTTT
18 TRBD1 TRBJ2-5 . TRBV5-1 CASSLGQGAGPYQETQYF TGCGCCAGCAGCTTGGGACAGGGGGCCGGTCCCTACCAAGAGACCCAGTACTTC
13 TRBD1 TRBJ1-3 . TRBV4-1 CASSRTGVDTIYF TGCGCCAGCAGCCGAACAGGGGTAGACACCATATATTTT
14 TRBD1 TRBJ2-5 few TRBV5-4 CASRRGTEQETQYF TGTGCCAGCAGACGAGGGACAGAACAAGAGACCCAGTACTTC
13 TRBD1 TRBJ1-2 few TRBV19 CAIRDRADYGYTF TGTGCCATCCGGGACAGGGCCGACTATGGCTACACCTTC
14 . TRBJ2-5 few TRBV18 CASSPGSLGETQYF TGTGCCAGCTCACCAGGGTCCCTAGGAGAGACCCAGTACTTC
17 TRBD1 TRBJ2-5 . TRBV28 CASSLPGTGLFGKTQYF TGTGCCAGCAGTTTACCCGGGACAGGGTTGTTTGGGAAGACCCAGTACTTC
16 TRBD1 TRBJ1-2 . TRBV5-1 CASSLQSGGVDYGYTF TGCGCCAGCAGCTTGCAATCAGGGGGCGTGGACTATGGCTACACCTTC
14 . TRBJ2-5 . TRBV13 CASSLKQSGGTQYF TGTGCCAGCAGCTTAAAGCAGTCCGGAGGGACCCAGTACTTC
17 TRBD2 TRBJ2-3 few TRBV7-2 CASSLGFGSGRGDTQYF TGTGCCAGCAGCTTAGGGTTCGGTTCAGGGAGGGGAGATACGCAGTATTTT
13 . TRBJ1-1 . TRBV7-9 CASSLAQNTEAFF TGTGCCAGCAGCTTAGCCCAGAACACTGAAGCTTTCTTT
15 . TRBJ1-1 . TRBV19 CASSMGRGSDTEAFF TGTGCCAGTAGTATGGGTAGGGGGTCCGACACTGAAGCTTTCTTT
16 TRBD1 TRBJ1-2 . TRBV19 CASSMTRDSFGSGYTF TGTGCCAGTAGTATGACGCGGGACAGTTTTGGATCTGGCTACACCTTC
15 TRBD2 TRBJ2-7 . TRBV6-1 CASSEGLAGVYEQYF TGTGCCAGCAGTGAGGGACTAGCGGGAGTCTACGAGCAGTACTTC
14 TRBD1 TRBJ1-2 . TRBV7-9 CASRPGTGLYGYTF TGTGCCAGCAGACCCGGGACAGGGCTCTATGGCTACACCTTC
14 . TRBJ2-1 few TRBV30 CAWSGGGSYNEQFF TGTGCCTGGAGTGGGGGCGGCTCCTACAATGAGCAGTTCTTC
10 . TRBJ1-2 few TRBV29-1 CSDGAYGYTF TGCAGCGATGGGGCCTATGGCTACACCTTC
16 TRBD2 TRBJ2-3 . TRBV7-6 CASSLGAGGGTDTQYF TGTGCCAGCAGCTTAGGAGCGGGAGGCGGCACAGATACGCAGTATTTT
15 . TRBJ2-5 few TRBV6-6 CASRRGTGYQETQYF TGTGCCAGCAGACGCGGAACAGGCTACCAAGAGACCCAGTACTTC
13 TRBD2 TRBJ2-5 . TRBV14 CASSLGLAETQYF TGTGCCAGCAGCCTCGGACTAGCGGAGACCCAGTACTTC
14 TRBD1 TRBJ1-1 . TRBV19 CASIRTGGATEAFF TGTGCCAGTATTCGGACAGGGGGCGCGACTGAAGCTTTCTTT
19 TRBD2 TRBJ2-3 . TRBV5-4 CASSLKWTSGISSTDTQYF TGTGCCAGCAGCTTGAAATGGACTAGCGGGATTTCTAGCACAGATACGCAGTATTTT
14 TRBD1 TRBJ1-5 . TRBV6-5 CASSRQGSNQPQHF TGTGCCAGCAGTCGACAGGGTAGCAATCAGCCCCAGCATTTT
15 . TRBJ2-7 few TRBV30 CAWSRGGAERGKEYF TGTGCCTGGAGTCGTGGGGGAGCGGAGAGGGGGAAAGAGTACTTC
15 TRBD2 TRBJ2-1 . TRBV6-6 CATRGGTSGIDEQFF TGTGCCACTCGAGGGGGGACTAGCGGGATAGATGAGCAGTTCTTC
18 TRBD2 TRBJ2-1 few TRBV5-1 CASSLDVSGRATYNEQFF TGCGCCAGCAGCTTGGATGTTAGCGGGAGGGCCACATACAATGAGCAGTTCTTC